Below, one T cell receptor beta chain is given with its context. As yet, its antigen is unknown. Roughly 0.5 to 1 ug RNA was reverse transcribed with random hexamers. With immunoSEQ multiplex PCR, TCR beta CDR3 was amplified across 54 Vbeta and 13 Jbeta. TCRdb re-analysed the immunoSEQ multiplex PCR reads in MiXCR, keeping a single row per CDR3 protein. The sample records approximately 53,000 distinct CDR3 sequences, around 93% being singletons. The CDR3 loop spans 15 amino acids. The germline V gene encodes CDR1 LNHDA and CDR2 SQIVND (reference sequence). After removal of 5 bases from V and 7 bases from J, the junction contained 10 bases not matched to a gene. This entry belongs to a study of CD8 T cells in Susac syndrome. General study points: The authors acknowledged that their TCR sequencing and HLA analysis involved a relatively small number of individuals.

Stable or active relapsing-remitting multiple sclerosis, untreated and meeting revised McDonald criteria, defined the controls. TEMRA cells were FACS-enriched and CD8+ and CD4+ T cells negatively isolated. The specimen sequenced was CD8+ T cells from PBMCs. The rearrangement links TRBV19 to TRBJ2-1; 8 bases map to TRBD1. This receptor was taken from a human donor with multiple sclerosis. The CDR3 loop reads CASSSLDRELNEQFF. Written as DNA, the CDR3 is TGTGCCAGTAGTTCCTTGGACAGGGAGTTGAATGAGCAGTTCTTC.